These 17 T cell receptor beta chains were sequenced from one sample in a study of beta chain features in type 1 diabetes. Expressed TCRB transcripts were sequenced because the isolated RNA had all been reverse transcribed beforehand. Method: immunoSEQ multiplex PCR; TCRdb's copy keeps in-frame clones and lacks some. The sample holds about 270,000 clones, around 15% seen once. The antigens of these receptors remain unknown. Findings and caveats of the study: People with Type 1 diabetes carried modestly yet significantly shorter TCRB CDR3s in all four CD4+ subsets.

Source material: naive CD4+ T cells from blood. The receptors originated from a young man with type 1 diabetes.

V gene TRBV7-3 combines with J gene TRBJ1-2; the D is unclear. Germline CDR1 reads SGHTA; CDR2 reads FQGTGA. This CDR3 is 15 amino acids long. Trimming pared 4 bases from V and 7 bases from J, leaving 19 bases between. The CDR3 bases are TGTGCCAGCAGCTCCCAGGCGGGCCCCGTTTCTGGCTACACCTTC. Translation gives CASSSQAGPVSGYTF.

This chain uses TRBV7-8 with TRBJ1-2; TRBD1 matches at 8 bases. This CDR3 is 14 amino acids long. From germline, CDR1 is SGHVS and CDR2 FQNEAQ. V trimming: 6 bases; J trimming: 5 bases; junction bases outside the gene matches: 8. CDR3 bases: TGTGCCAGCAGTCCGGGACAGGCTTTATATGGCTACACCTTC. It is translated as CASSPGQALYGYTF. The whole variable domain, filled in from reference TRBV7-8 and TRBJ1-2, reads GAGVSQSPRYKVAKRGQDVALRCDPISGHVSLFWYQQALGQGPEFLTYFQNEAQLDKSGLPSDRFFAERPEGSVSTLKIQRTQQEDSAVYLCASSPGQALYGYTFGSGTRLTVV.

This clone was counted only a few times. The chain is built from TRBV29-1 and TRBJ2-5; D may be TRBD2 (5 bases). The germline gives CDR1 SQVTM, CDR2 ANQGSEA. V lost 4 bases and J lost 5, with 11 bases in between. The CDR3 consists of 12 residues. CDR3 protein: CSVGRGAETQYF. The CDR3, as DNA: TGCAGCGTTGGACGGGGTGCGGAGACCCAGTACTTC.

In DNA, the CDR3 is TGTGCCAGCAGTATCCTAGCGGGCTCGGGGTGGTTCTTC. It translates to CASSILAGSGWFF. The gene calls are TRBV28 and TRBJ2-1; the match to TRBD2 covers 8 bases. The germline gives CDR1 MDHEN, CDR2 SYDVKM. The CDR3 covers 13 residues. V lost 5 bases and J lost 15; bases outside the gene matches: 12.

Only a few counts were recorded for this clone. The chain carries TRBV9 and TRBJ2-1; 10 nucleotides align to TRBD1. The J segment lost 6 bases and the V segment lost 4 bases, leaving 7 bases of the junction unmatched. The CDR3 consists of 15 residues. Germline assignment: CDR1 SGDLS and CDR2 YYNGEE. CDR3 DNA: TGTGCCAGCAGCTACCGGGACAGGGGTGCCAATGAGCAGTTCTTC. Translating gives CASSYRDRGANEQFF.

This clone was detected a few times. V is TRBV5-4 and J is TRBJ2-3; 11 bases line up with TRBD2. Germline CDR1 reads SGHNT; CDR2 reads YYREEE (reference sequence). V was clipped by 1 base and J by 1 base; unmatched bases: 2. CDR3 length: 16 residues. Here the CDR3 reads CASSLTSGSGTDTQYF. The CDR3 DNA reads as TGTGCCAGCAGCTTGACTAGCGGGAGTGGCACAGATACGCAGTATTTT. Filled out from reference TRBV5-4 and TRBJ2-3, the complete variable domain reads ETGVTQSPTHLIKTRGQQVTLRCSSQSGHNTVSWYQQALGQGPQFIFQYYREEENGRGNFPPRFSGLQFPNYSSELNVNALELDDSALYLCASSLTSGSGTDTQYFGPGTRLTVL.

CDR3 sequence reads: CASSPQGSPADFPQHF. CDR3 nucleotide sequence: TGTGCCAGCTCACCGCAGGGGTCACCCGCCGATTTTCCCCAGCATTTT. This sequence joins TRBV18 and TRBJ1-5, with D perhaps matching TRBD1 (6 bases). CDR3 length: 16 amino acids. Deletions cut 3 bases from V and 10 bases from J, with 22 bases between. Germline V CDR1 and CDR2: KGHSH, LQKENI. The whole variable domain, filled in from reference TRBV18 and TRBJ1-5, reads NAGVMQNPRHLVRRRGQEARLRCSPMKGHSHVYWYRQLPEEGLKFMVYLQKENIIDESGMPKERFSAEFPKEGPSILRIQQVVRGDSAAYFCASSPQGSPADFPQHFGDGTRLSIL.

The chain carries TRBV6-5 and TRBJ2-6, with TRBD1 matching 9 bases. The germline gives CDR1 MNHEY, CDR2 SVGAGI. This CDR3 has 15 residues. V trimming: 5 bases; J trimming: 2 bases; junction bases outside the gene matches: 1. Here the CDR3 reads CASSGDRAGANVLTF. DNA for the CDR3: TGTGCCAGCAGTGGGGACAGGGCTGGGGCCAACGTCCTGACTTTC.

This clone was seen a few times. The chain couples TRBV4-3 to TRBJ2-1; 10 bases are a match to TRBD2. The CDR3 runs to 16 residues. Germline CDR1 reads LGHNA; CDR2 reads YSLEER. With 5 bases clipped from V and 4 bases from J, the junction kept 8 bases outside the gene matches. CDR3 bases: TGCGCCAGCAGCGCTTTTGGGACTAGCGTATACAATGAGCAGTTCTTC. Amino acids: CASSAFGTSVYNEQFF.

In this sample, this clone turned up a few times. The chain couples TRBV2 to TRBJ2-5; TRBD2 matches at 7 bases. The CDR3 is 14 amino acids. V dropped 9 bases and J dropped 5; count of bases not matched to a gene: 12. Germline values: CDR1 SNHLY, CDR2 FYNNEI. CDR3 coding DNA: TGTGCCAGGCTGTCCGTTGCGGGAGCTGAGACCCAGTACTTC. Translation: CARLSVAGAETQYF.

This rearrangement joins TRBV7-2 to TRBJ2-7, with TRBD1 matching 10 bases. The CDR3 is 14 residues long. The V segment lost 4 bases and the J segment 4 bases; nucleotides outside the gene matches: 4. The V gene's germline CDR1 is SGHTA and CDR2 FQGNSA. CDR3 sequence: CASSSRDRGYEQYF. The CDR3 nucleotides read TGTGCCAGCAGCTCCCGGGACAGGGGTTACGAGCAGTACTTC.

This clone was recorded a few times. The chain uses TRBV5-6 and TRBJ2-4; a weak D match, TRBD1 (6 bases). The CDR3 loop spans 12 amino acids. V lost 1 base and J lost 7, with 6 bases in between. Germline V gene data show CDR1 as SGHDT and CDR2 as YYEEEE. CDR3 sequence reads: CASSLQGNIQYF. For the CDR3, the DNA is TGTGCCAGCAGCTTGCAGGGGAACATTCAGTACTTC. Complete variable domain (other parts from reference TRBV5-6 and TRBJ2-4): DAGVTQSPTHLIKTRGQQVTLRCSPKSGHDTVSWYQQALGQGPQFIFQYYEEEERQRGNFPDRFSGHQFPNYSSELNVNALLLGDSALYLCASSLQGNIQYFGAGTRLSVL.

The CDR3 nucleotides are TGTGCCAGCAGCCTCCCGGCGGGAAGCACAGATACGCAGTATTTT. Translation: CASSLPAGSTDTQYF. This chain links TRBV11-2 with TRBJ2-3, with TRBD2 as a possible D gene (6 bases). The V gene's germline CDR1 is SGHAT and CDR2 FQNNGV. The V and J ends lost 5 bases and 0 bases respectively, with 12 bases between them. The CDR3 extends over 15 amino acids.

The rearrangement links TRBV9 to TRBJ2-1, with TRBD2 matching over 13 bases. CDR1 SGDLS and CDR2 YYNGEE come from the germline V gene. The CDR3 is 16 amino acids. V shed 0 bases and J 5 bases; nucleotides not matched to a gene: 2. CDR3 loop: CASSVVGLAGDNEQFF. The CDR3 coding sequence is TGTGCCAGCAGCGTAGTCGGACTAGCGGGAGACAATGAGCAGTTCTTC.

This chain links TRBV6-1 with TRBJ2-6; 8 nucleotides match TRBD2. Germline V gene lookup returns CDR1 MNHNS and CDR2 SASEGT. The CDR3 is 15 residues long. Germline trimming cut 6 bases from V and 2 bases from J; bases unmatched to any gene: 3. CDR3 sequence reads: CASRTGGAGANVLTF. CDR3 DNA sequence: TGTGCCAGCAGAACGGGGGGGGCTGGGGCCAACGTCCTGACTTTC.

The J gene is TRBJ2-2, the V gene TRBV9; TRBD2 aligns across 8 bases. Losses at the gene ends were 0 bases for V and 7 bases for J; bases not matched to a gene: 8. The CDR3 is 16 amino acids. Germline CDR1 reads SGDLS; CDR2 reads YYNGEE. The CDR3 nucleotides are TGTGCCAGCAGCGTAGTTGACGGGAGGGTGGACGGGGAGCTGTTTTTT. It specifies CASSVVDGRVDGELFF.

CDR3 in DNA: TGTGCCAGCAGTTTCCCACAGGGCGGGAACACTGAAGCTTTCTTT. Residues: CASSFPQGGNTEAFF. The chain joins TRBV6-6 to TRBJ1-1; D is possibly TRBD1 (6 bases). V lost 4 bases and J 1 base, leaving 13 bases between the germline ends. The CDR3 consists of 15 residues. Looked up from germline, CDR1 is MNHNY and CDR2 is SVGAGI (reference sequence).